Sequencing of this TCR beta chain was carried out in a study of T-cell memory formation after mild COVID-19. The germline V gene encodes CDR1 MNHEY and CDR2 SVGAGI. V dropped 0 bases and J dropped 6 bases, with 4 bases sitting between them. The CDR3 runs to 12 residues. The TCR alpha and TCR beta cDNA libraries, bearing sample barcodes and UMIs, were generated by 5'RACE using constant-segment primers. From the 5' RACE reads, TCRdb called clonotypes with MiXCR, one entry per CDR3 protein. The sample consists of 100,000 to 150,000 distinct CDR3 sequences, 15% to 20% of them appearing once. In regard to this clonotype: The antigen remains unidentified.

Study conclusions and caveats: The CD4+ clones that contracted clustered mainly within CM and EM, and the CD8+ clones concentrated in EMRA. Clones that got smaller from day 15 to 85 had even CD4/CD8, while clones growing later tipped toward CD4+. Some clones that responded turned up in pre-infection memory, which suggests that cross-reactive memory joined in.

The receptor was derived from a young man who had mild COVID-19 (a few samples of this study predate the infection). Cell type and time point are not known. The V call is TRBV6-5, the J call TRBJ2-3; D gene ambiguous. The sample comprised PBMCs or a T cell subset sorted from them (not recorded which). CDR3 DNA sequence: TGTGCCAGCAGTTACTCGGGCGATACGCAGTATTTT. This gives the protein CASSYSGDTQYF.